This record looks at one T cell receptor beta chain sequence and its context. These data are taken from a study of blood T cell repertoires in COVID-19. Across the whole study: Donors in the United States, Italy and Spain gave samples during acute or convalescent COVID-19. Sample material is recorded as cDNA or gDNA derived from T cells, B-cell-depleted T cells, or PBMCs.

The CDR3 extends over 17 amino acids. Germline CDR1 reads PRHDT; CDR2 reads FYEKMQ (reference sequence). V was clipped by 5 bases and J by 0 bases; unmatched bases: 9. Methods used by the authors: Scientists estimated how many nucleated cells there were by amplifying reference gene primers. Repertoires were generated with immunoSEQ multiplex PCR, while TCRdb's copy carries only in-frame clones and drops some. V and J calls and clone size are copied from that table; D and trimming were computed from the DNA. The table records more than 150,000 clones, approximately 91% of them present only once. Material: peripheral blood. The TCR sequence derives from a woman in her 70s with acute or convalescent COVID-19. The chain recombines TRBV13 with TRBJ1-4, with 7 bases matching TRBD1. This CDR3 reads CASSKRDSLPTNEKLFF. DNA for the CDR3: TGTGCCAGCAGCAAGAGGGACAGTTTACCAACTAATGAAAAACTGTTTTTT.